These T cell receptor beta chains were read from a single sample in a study of blood T cell repertoires in COVID-19. Produced via immunoSEQ multiplex PCR; TCRdb's table is partial and in-frame only. The table has about 240,000 clones, more than 75% seen once. Specimen: PBMCs or T cells enriched from blood (not recorded which). All receptors derive from a woman aged 35 to 49 with acute COVID-19. The CDR3 runs from the conserved cysteine through the conserved F or W. D genes are given only for firm matches. Expanded clones are given a class, and other clones once, few, many or no size at all.

abundance	d_gene	v_gene	j_gene	CDR3nt	CDR3aa
.	TRBD1	TRBV18	TRBJ2-7	TGTGCCAGCTCACCACCGGCCGGGACAGGGGACCACGAGCAGTACTTC	CASSPPAGTGDHEQYF
.	TRBD2	TRBV7-7	TRBJ2-2	TGTGCTAGCAGTCCACTAGCGGGAGTAGACACCGGGGAGCTGTTTTTT	CASSPLAGVDTGELFF
.	TRBD1	TRBV11-3	TRBJ1-5	TGTGCCAGCAGCTCGGAAGGGACAGGCCCCAATCAGCCCCAGCATTTT	CASSSEGTGPNQPQHF
.	TRBD1	TRBV2	TRBJ2-7	TGTGCCAGCAAGCCGGGACAGGCATACTACGAGCAGTACTTC	CASKPGQAYYEQYF
.	TRBD1	TRBV7-9	TRBJ2-7	TGTGCCAGCAGCTCTTCCGGGACAGGGAGTACGATGCAGTACTTC	CASSSSGTGSTMQYF
.	.	TRBV10-3	TRBJ2-1	TGTGCCATCAGCTCCACTAGCAATGAGCAGTTCTTC	CAISSTSNEQFF
.	.	TRBV6-5	TRBJ1-6	TGTGCCAGCAGTTACCCCGCTAAAAATTCACCCCTCCACTTT	CASSYPAKNSPLHF
.	.	TRBV7-9	TRBJ2-7	TGTGCCAGCAGCCCCTTACTTCCCGAGCAGTACTTC	CASSPLLPEQYF
once	TRBD2	TRBV13	TRBJ2-7	TGTGCCAGCAGCTCCGGGACTAGCGTACCCTACGAGCAGTACTTC	CASSSGTSVPYEQYF
.	.	TRBV3-1/TRBV3-2	TRBJ1-2	TGTGCCAGCAGCCTCGCCGCGGCGGCGCAGGGCTACACCTTC	CASSLAAAAQGYTF
.	.	TRBV18	TRBJ1-1	TGTGCCAGCTCACCCCGGTCTCGGGGTCAGAGCACTGAAGCTTTCTTT	CASSPRSRGQSTEAFF
.	.	TRBV5-1	TRBJ2-3	TGCGCCAGCAGCTTAAGGACAACTAGCACAGATACGCAGTATTTT	CASSLRTTSTDTQYF
.	TRBD1	TRBV24-1	TRBJ1-2	TGTGCCACCAGTGACGGGACAGGGATCTATGGCTACACCTTC	CATSDGTGIYGYTF
.	.	TRBV3-1/TRBV3-2	TRBJ1-3	TGTGCCAGCAGCCGGGCGGGGGACGGAGGAAACACCATATATTTT	CASSRAGDGGNTIYF
.	.	TRBV29-1	TRBJ2-1	TGCAGCGTTGAGGGACAAAAAAACAATGAGCAGTTCTTC	CSVEGQKNNEQFF
once	.	TRBV11-1	TRBJ1-2	TGTGCCAGCAGCCCCGGACTTAGATATGGCTACACCTTC	CASSPGLRYGYTF
.	TRBD2	TRBV4-1	TRBJ2-1	TGCGCCAGCAGCCAAGAGCGGGAGGGCCCCTACAATGAGCAGTTCTTC	CASSQEREGPYNEQFF
.	TRBD2	TRBV10-3	TRBJ2-3	TGTGCCACCCGACTAGCCGAGAACACAGATACGCAGTATTTT	CATRLAENTDTQYF
.	.	TRBV6-5	TRBJ2-1	TGTGCCACCACCCGGGACAACTACAATGAGCAGTTCTTC	CATTRDNYNEQFF
.	.	TRBV28	TRBJ1-6	TGTGCCAGCAGTTTAAGGCGGGCCGAAGTGCCCCTCCACTTT	CASSLRRAEVPLHF
.	TRBD1	TRBV6-1	TRBJ2-7	TGTGCCAGCAGTGATGGGACAGGGGATTACGAGCAGTACTTC	CASSDGTGDYEQYF
.	.	TRBV10-3	TRBJ2-7	TGTGCCATTCCCACAGGGAATACCTACGAGCAGTACTTC	CAIPTGNTYEQYF
.	TRBD1	TRBV24-1	TRBJ1-2	TGTGCCACCAGTGAAGAACCGACAGGGGACTATGGCTACACCTTC	CATSEEPTGDYGYTF
once	.	TRBV19	TRBJ2-5	TGTGCCAGTAGTATCGGTCCGCACGGGACTTACCAAGAGACCCAGTACTTC	CASSIGPHGTYQETQYF
few	.	TRBV11-3	TRBJ2-5	TGTGCCAGCAGCTTAAGGGGGAAACAAGAGACCCAGTACTTC	CASSLRGKQETQYF
.	TRBD2	TRBV5-5	TRBJ2-7	TGTGCCAGCAGCTTGGGGCTCCTTCTAGCGGGTCGCTCCTACGAGCAGTACTTC	CASSLGLLLAGRSYEQYF
.	.	TRBV29-1	TRBJ2-3	TGCAGCGCCCGAGACCAGGGTTGGGATACGCAGTATTTT	CSARDQGWDTQYF
.	.	TRBV5-5	TRBJ2-3	TGTGCCAGCAGCTTGGCCGGGGTTCTCACAGATACGCAGTATTTT	CASSLAGVLTDTQYF
.	.	TRBV7-9	TRBJ1-1	TGTGCCAGCAGCTTAATGGGCGAGTTTCCTGAAGCTTTCTTT	CASSLMGEFPEAFF
.	.	TRBV28	TRBJ1-2	TGTGCCAGCAGTTTAGTCGACAGCCTCGGAGGCTACACCTTC	CASSLVDSLGGYTF
.	.	TRBV30	TRBJ1-1	TGTGCCTGGAGTAGAGAGTCTTCTGAAGCTTTCTTT	CAWSRESSEAFF
once	.	TRBV7-9	TRBJ2-5	TGTGCCAGCAGCACCGGAGGAGGGGGCGCCCTAGAGACCCAGTACTTC	CASSTGGGGALETQYF
.	.	TRBV3-1/TRBV3-2	TRBJ2-1	TGTGCCAGCAGCCGGACGGGAGCTCGGTACAATGAGCAGTTCTTC	CASSRTGARYNEQFF
.	TRBD2	TRBV7-6	TRBJ2-1	TGTGCCAGCAGCAGTAGCGCGGTAGCGGGAGTAGTCAATGAGCAGTTCTTC	CASSSSAVAGVVNEQFF
once	TRBD1	TRBV3-1/TRBV3-2	TRBJ2-1	TGTGCCAGCAGCCAAGAGGACAGGGATGAGCAGTTCTTC	CASSQEDRDEQFF
.	.	TRBV11-2	TRBJ2-7	TGTGCCAGCAGCGGGGGGGCCCTGACTTCCTACGAGCAGTACTTC	CASSGGALTSYEQYF
once	TRBD1	TRBV5-4	TRBJ1-2	TGTGCCAGCAGCCGGACAGGGAGGGACTATGGCTACACCTTC	CASSRTGRDYGYTF
.	TRBD2	TRBV7-3	TRBJ2-5	TGTGCCAGCAGCTTATCTAGCGGGAGTTGGGAGACCCAGTACTTC	CASSLSSGSWETQYF
.	.	TRBV7-8	TRBJ1-2	TGTGCCAGCAGCTTAGAAGCGGTCCAATGGGCTGGGGATAACTATGGCTACACCTTC	CASSLEAVQWAGDNYGYTF
.	.	TRBV6-5	TRBJ1-3	TGTGCCAGCAGGAGACACACCGTCTCTGGAAACACCATATATTTT	CASRRHTVSGNTIYF
.	TRBD1	TRBV2	TRBJ2-1	TGTGCCAGCAGTCAACAGGGGGCGGGTGAGCAGTTCTTC	CASSQQGAGEQFF
.	.	TRBV4-1	TRBJ1-5	TGCGCCAGCAGCCAGACCCCTGGCGGGTATCAGCCCCAGCATTTT	CASSQTPGGYQPQHF
.	.	TRBV4-1	TRBJ2-5	TGCGCCAGCAGCGCTACTAGCAGCCAAGAGACCCAGTACTTC	CASSATSSQETQYF
.	.	TRBV19	TRBJ1-1	TGTGCCAGTAGTAAATTAACAGGGCGGAACACTGAAGCTTTCTTT	CASSKLTGRNTEAFF
few	TRBD2	TRBV10-2	TRBJ2-7	TGCGCCAGCAGCGGAGACCCCCTAGCGGGAGCGAACTCCTACGAGCAGTACTTC	CASSGDPLAGANSYEQYF
.	TRBD1	TRBV6-1	TRBJ1-2	TGTGCCAGCAGTGAAGGCCGGGACAGGTTTCGCTACACCTTC	CASSEGRDRFRYTF
few	TRBD1	TRBV11-3	TRBJ2-7	TGTGCCAGCAGCTTAGGGACAGGGGAAGACGAGCAGTACTTC	CASSLGTGEDEQYF
.	.	TRBV5-1	TRBJ1-3	TGCGCCAGCAGCTTGTTGAGCTCTGGAAACACCATATATTTT	CASSLLSSGNTIYF
.	.	TRBV3-1/TRBV3-2	TRBJ2-4	TGTGCCAGCAGCCCGGGACTAGCCAAAAACATTCAGTACTTC	CASSPGLAKNIQYF
once	.	TRBV6-5	TRBJ2-7	TGTGCCAGCACCGCGAGGCAGGGTACCTACGAGCAGTACTTC	CASTARQGTYEQYF
few	TRBD2	TRBV7-9	TRBJ2-7	TGTGCCAGCAGCCACCGGACTAGCGTTAAATACGAGCAGTACTTC	CASSHRTSVKYEQYF
.	TRBD2	TRBV9	TRBJ2-6	TGTGCCAGCAGCGAGACTAGCGGGAGGCCTCTATCTGGGGCCAACGTCCTGACTTTC	CASSETSGRPLSGANVLTF